These 18 T cell receptor beta chains were all obtained from the same sample, sequenced in a study of blood T cell repertoires in COVID-19. Repertoires were generated with immunoSEQ multiplex PCR, while TCRdb's copy carries only in-frame clones and drops some. The data hold 250,000 to 300,000 clones, with roughly 80% observed a single time. Material: peripheral blood. Receptors originate from a man in his 60s who had recovered from COVID-19.

The chain uses TRBV6-5 and TRBJ1-1; 7 nucleotides agree with TRBD1. The CDR3 runs 14 residues. Germline trimming cut 6 bases from V and 5 bases from J; bases unmatched to any gene: 9. Germline V gene sequence: CDR1 MNHEY, CDR2 SVGAGI. The CDR3 nucleotides are TGTGCCAGCAGGGTGACAGGGACGAGAACTGAAGCTTTCTTT. It is translated as CASRVTGTRTEAFF.

This clone was observed a single time. This chain joins TRBV28 and TRBJ2-7, with a weak D call TRBD1 (6 bases). The V gene lost 6 bases and the J gene lost 3 bases, with 9 bases spanning the gap. Germline values: CDR1 MDHEN, CDR2 SYDVKM. This CDR3 spans 12 amino acids. The CDR3 coding sequence is TGTGCCAGCAGACAGGGTATCTACGAGCAGTACTTC. Protein product: CASRQGIYEQYF.

The J gene is TRBJ2-4, the V gene TRBV7-2, with D possibly matching TRBD1 (7 bases). This CDR3 contains 19 residues. The V gene's germline CDR1 is SGHTA and CDR2 FQGNSA. The ends were cut back, 1 base at V and 1 base at J, with 20 bases in the middle. The CDR3 coding sequence is TGTGCCAGCAGCTTAGTAGGCAGGGGGGTCGGGCTGGCCAAAAACATTCAGTACTTC. Translating gives CASSLVGRGVGLAKNIQYF.

V is TRBV7-9 and J is TRBJ2-3; no clear D. Deletions cut 1 base from V and 0 bases from J, with 5 bases between. The germline CDR1 and CDR2 sequences are SEHNR and FQNEAQ (reference sequence). There are 14 residues in the CDR3. CDR3 sequence: CASSLGQSTDTQYF. The CDR3 region has the DNA TGTGCCAGCAGCTTAGGGCAAAGCACAGATACGCAGTATTTT.

The V gene is TRBV29-1, the J gene TRBJ2-7, with 9 bases lining up with TRBD2. CDR3 length equals 14 residues. The ends lost 4 bases at V and 3 bases at J; junction bases unmatched: 7. CDR1 SQVTM and CDR2 ANQGSEA come from the germline V gene. CDR3 in amino acids: CSVAVSGSLYEQYF. CDR3 nucleotides: TGCAGCGTTGCGGTTAGCGGGAGTCTCTACGAGCAGTACTTC.

The chain joins TRBV5-4 to TRBJ2-3; D is perhaps TRBD2 (6 bases). Germline V gives CDR1 SGHNT, CDR2 YYREEE (reference sequence). Trimming removed 0 bases from V and 2 bases from J, with 10 bases in between. The CDR3 runs 15 residues. The DNA of the CDR3 is TGTGCCAGCAGCTTGGCACTAGCATCCACAGATACGCAGTATTTT. Protein sequence: CASSLALASTDTQYF.

The chain links TRBV10-2 to TRBJ1-6, with 7 nucleotides matching TRBD1. Germline V lookup: CDR1 WSHSY, CDR2 SAAADI. The CDR3 consists of 14 residues. Losses at the gene ends were 5 bases for V and 7 bases for J; bases not matched to a gene: 5. The CDR3 region has the DNA TGCGCCAGCAGTCTTACAGGGGTCAATTCACCCCTCCACTTT. It is translated as CASSLTGVNSPLHF.

This clone came up a few times. Other DNA sequences in this specimen translate into the identical CDR3. This sequence joins TRBV5-1 and TRBJ2-5; D may be TRBD1 (5 bases). The CDR3 runs to 13 residues. V lost 1 base, J lost 1 base, and 5 bases lay in between. The germline CDR1 and CDR2 sequences are SGHRS and YFSETQ. The CDR3 spells CASSLQGQETQYF. In nucleotides, the CDR3 is TGCGCCAGCAGCTTGCAGGGCCAAGAGACCCAGTACTTC.

CDR3 sequence: CASSPGGGSTDTQYF. The DNA for the CDR3 is TGTGCCAGCAGCCCAGGGGGCGGAAGCACAGATACGCAGTATTTT. The chain carries TRBV9 and TRBJ2-3; 8 bases agree with TRBD1. Germline CDR1 SGDLS, CDR2 YYNGEE. The ends lost 4 bases at V and 0 bases at J; junction bases unmatched: 4. The CDR3 is 15 residues long.

The chain carries TRBV28 and TRBJ1-6; the match to TRBD1 covers 7 bases. This CDR3 spans 14 amino acids. Germline assignment: CDR1 MDHEN and CDR2 SYDVKM. Trimming took 3 bases from V and 8 from J; bases not matched to a gene: 4. The CDR3 spells CASSLIRGDSPLHF. CDR3 DNA sequence: TGTGCCAGCAGTTTGATCAGGGGGGATTCACCCCTCCACTTT.

This clone turned up a few times. The J gene is TRBJ2-5, the V gene TRBV10-1, with TRBD2 matching over 12 bases. The CDR3 covers 13 residues. The J segment lost 9 bases and the V segment lost 2 bases, leaving 1 base of the junction unmatched. Germline CDR1 WNHNN, CDR2 SYGVQD (reference sequence). CDR3 DNA: TGCGCCAGCAGTGAGGGACTAGCGGGGCCCCAGTACTTC. Its translation is CASSEGLAGPQYF.

The V gene is TRBV3-1 (or the pseudogene TRBV3-2), the J gene TRBJ1-2; unclear D gene. CDR1 is LGHDT, CDR2 YNNKEL, per germline (reference sequence). The CDR3 runs 18 residues. The V end was cut by 3 bases, the J end by 3 bases, with 23 bases between. The CDR3 reads CASSQSPRSRGWDYGYTF. CDR3 sequence (DNA): TGTGCCAGCAGCCAGTCCCCGCGGTCCCGGGGTTGGGACTATGGCTACACCTTC.

The chain recombines TRBV6-4 with TRBJ2-1; tentative D call: TRBD1 (6 bases). The CDR3 contains 14 residues. The V and J ends lost 5 bases and 4 bases respectively, with 12 bases between them. Germline V gives CDR1 MRHNA, CDR2 SNTAGT. The CDR3 nucleotides read TGTGCCAGCAGTCCACAGGGATCTTACAATGAGCAGTTCTTC. It specifies CASSPQGSYNEQFF.

The rearrangement links TRBV5-4 to TRBJ1-1; no definite D call. CDR1 SGHNT and CDR2 YYREEE come from the germline V gene (reference sequence). Between the trimmed V and J ends, which lost 4 bases and 5 bases, there was a span of 15 bases. This CDR3 contains 14 residues. CDR3 protein: CASSPARMGTEAFF. In DNA, the CDR3 is TGTGCCAGCAGCCCCGCCAGGATGGGTACTGAAGCTTTCTTT. The entire variable domain, with the rest obtained from reference TRBV5-4 and TRBJ1-1, is as follows: ETGVTQSPTHLIKTRGQQVTLRCSSQSGHNTVSWYQQALGQGPQFIFQYYREEENGRGNFPPRFSGLQFPNYSSELNVNALELDDSALYLCASSPARMGTEAFFGQGTRLTVV.

This chain connects TRBV16 to TRBJ2-7; D remains unclear. CDR1 and CDR2 (germline): KGHSY, FQNENV. With 3 bases removed from V and 0 bases from J, the gap between germline ends came to 12 bases. The CDR3 contains 15 residues. The CDR3 coding sequence is TGTGCCAGCAGCCAGGCGACCCCGGGCTCCTACGAGCAGTACTTC. Residues: CASSQATPGSYEQYF.

V usage is TRBV27 and J usage is TRBJ1-4; 9 bases align to TRBD1. The V gene end was trimmed by 6 bases and the J gene end by 7 bases; junction bases not matched to a gene: 9. The length of the CDR3 is 15 residues. CDR1 and CDR2 from the germline V gene are MNHEY and SMNVEV (reference sequence). CDR3 sequence: CASRKQGALGEKLFF. The CDR3 region has the DNA TGTGCCAGCAGAAAACAGGGGGCTCTCGGTGAAAAACTGTTTTTT. The entire variable domain, with the rest obtained from reference TRBV27 and TRBJ1-4, is as follows: EAQVTQNPRYLITVTGKKLTVTCSQNMNHEYMSWYRQDPGLGLRQIYYSMNVEVTDKGDVPEGYKVSRKEKRNFPLILESPSPNQTSLYFCASRKQGALGEKLFFGSGTQLSVL.

The V gene is TRBV19, the J gene TRBJ1-2; weak D call: TRBD1 (5 bases). Germline V gives CDR1 LNHDA, CDR2 SQIVND (reference sequence). CDR3 length equals 13 residues. The V end was cut by 3 bases, the J end by 5 bases, with 10 bases between. CDR3 loop: CASSMGSGYGYTF. The CDR3 DNA follows: TGTGCCAGTAGTATGGGGTCAGGGTATGGCTACACCTTC.

The chain has TRBV3-1 (or the pseudogene TRBV3-2) and TRBJ2-5; 7 nucleotides agree with TRBD1. The trim removed 2 bases at V and 5 bases at J, leaving 8 bases unmatched. Germline V gene data show CDR1 as LGHDT and CDR2 as YNNKEL (reference sequence). The CDR3 has 15 amino acids. Here the CDR3 reads CASSQPGQVRETQYF. CDR3 nucleotide sequence: TGTGCCAGCAGCCAACCTGGACAGGTGAGGGAGACCCAGTACTTC.